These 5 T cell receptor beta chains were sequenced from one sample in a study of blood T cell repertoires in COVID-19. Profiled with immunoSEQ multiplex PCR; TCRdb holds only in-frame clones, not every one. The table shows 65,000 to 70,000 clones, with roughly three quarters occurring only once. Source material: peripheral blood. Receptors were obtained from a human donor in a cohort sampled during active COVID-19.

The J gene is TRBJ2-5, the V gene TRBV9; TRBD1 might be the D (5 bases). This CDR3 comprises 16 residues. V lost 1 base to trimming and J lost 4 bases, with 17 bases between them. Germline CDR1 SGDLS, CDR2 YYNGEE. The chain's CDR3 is CASSVWGSSTGETQYF. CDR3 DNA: TGTGCCAGCAGCGTATGGGGCTCTTCTACTGGAGAGACCCAGTACTTC.

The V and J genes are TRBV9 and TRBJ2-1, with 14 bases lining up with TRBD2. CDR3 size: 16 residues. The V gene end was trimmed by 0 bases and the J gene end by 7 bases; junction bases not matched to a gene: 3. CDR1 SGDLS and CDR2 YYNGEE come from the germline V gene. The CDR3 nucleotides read TGTGCCAGCAGCGTAGGACTAGCGGGAGGGGGAAATGAGCAGTTCTTC. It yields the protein CASSVGLAGGGNEQFF. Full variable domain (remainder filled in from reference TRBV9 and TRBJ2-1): DSGVTQTPKHLITATGQRVTLRCSPRSGDLSVYWYQQSLDQGLQFLIQYYNGEERAKGNILERFSAQQFPDLHSELNLSSLELGDSALYFCASSVGLAGGGNEQFFGPGTRLTVL.

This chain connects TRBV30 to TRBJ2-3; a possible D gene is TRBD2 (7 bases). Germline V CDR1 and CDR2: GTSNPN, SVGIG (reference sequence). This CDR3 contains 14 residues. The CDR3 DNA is TGTGCGGTGGCACGGGGGGCCGGTGGAGATACGCAGTATTTT. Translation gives CAVARGAGGDTQYF.

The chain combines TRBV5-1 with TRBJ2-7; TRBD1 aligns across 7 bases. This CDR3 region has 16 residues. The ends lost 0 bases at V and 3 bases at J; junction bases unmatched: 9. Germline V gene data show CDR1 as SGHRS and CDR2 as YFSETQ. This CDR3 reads CASSLGPRDRDYEQYF. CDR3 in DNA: TGCGCCAGCAGCTTGGGTCCCCGGGACAGAGACTACGAGCAGTACTTC.

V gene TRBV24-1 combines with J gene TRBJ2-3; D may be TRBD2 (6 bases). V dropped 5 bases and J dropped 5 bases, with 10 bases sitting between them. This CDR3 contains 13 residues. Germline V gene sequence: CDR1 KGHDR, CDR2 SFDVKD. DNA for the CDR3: TGTGCCACCAGTGGTGGGGGAGGAGATACGCAGTATTTT. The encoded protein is CATSGGGGDTQYF.